The 20 T cell receptor beta chains presented below share a single source sample, sequenced in a study of OX40 agonist ivuxolimab in advanced cancers. Produced via immunoSEQ multiplex PCR; TCRdb's table is partial and in-frame only. The repertoire holds more than 80,000 clones, with just under 90% as singletons. The sequenced sample was CD4+ or CD8+ T cells sorted from blood, obtained in a trial of the OX40 agonist ivuxolimab. The receptor set was obtained from an adult with an advanced solid tumor such as melanoma, head and neck, liver or kidney cancer.

V gene TRBV9 combines with J gene TRBJ2-1, with 8 positions matching TRBD2. After removal of 3 bases from V and 4 bases from J, the junction contained 9 bases not matched to a gene. Germline V lookup: CDR1 SGDLS, CDR2 YYNGEE. The CDR3 runs to 16 residues. This CDR3 reads CASSETSGGPYNEQFF. For the CDR3, the DNA is TGTGCCAGCAGCGAGACTTCGGGGGGGCCTTACAATGAGCAGTTCTTC. Based on the CDR3 plus reference TRBV9 and TRBJ2-1, the full variable domain is DSGVTQTPKHLITATGQRVTLRCSPRSGDLSVYWYQQSLDQGLQFLIQYYNGEERAKGNILERFSAQQFPDLHSELNLSSLELGDSALYFCASSETSGGPYNEQFFGPGTRLTVL.

V and J are TRBV10-3 and TRBJ2-5, with D unresolved. CDR1 is ENHRY, CDR2 SYGVKD, per germline. The CDR3 has 14 amino acids. Trimming shortened V by 0 bases and J by 5 bases, and 10 bases separated the two germline ends. Written as DNA, the CDR3 is TGTGCCATCAGTGAGTCGACCGGTGGGGAGACCCAGTACTTC. This encodes CAISESTGGETQYF.

This rearrangement joins TRBV6-4 to TRBJ2-3; 8 bases line up with TRBD1. The V segment lost 3 bases and the J segment 0 bases; nucleotides outside the gene matches: 2. CDR1 MRHNA and CDR2 SNTAGT come from the germline V gene. The CDR3 totals 15 residues. The CDR3 DNA reads TGTGCCAGCAGTGATACAGGGGGTAGCACAGATACGCAGTATTTT. Amino acids: CASSDTGGSTDTQYF.

The chain has TRBV11-2 and TRBJ2-2, with 8 positions matching TRBD2. V trimming: 8 bases; J trimming: 3 bases; junction bases outside the gene matches: 11. Germline CDR1 and CDR2: SGHAT and FQNNGV. CDR3 length: 16 residues. CDR3 loop: CASPPPGGRHTGELFF. CDR3 in DNA: TGTGCCAGCCCCCCGCCGGGGGGGCGGCACACCGGGGAGCTGTTTTTT.

The chain combines TRBV6-5 with TRBJ1-1; unclear D gene. The CDR3 consists of 13 residues. V lost 5 bases, J lost 1 base, and 8 bases lay in between. Per the germline V gene, CDR1 is MNHEY and CDR2 is SVGAGI. The CDR3 is CASSLDANTEAFF. CDR3 in DNA: TGTGCCAGCAGTCTCGACGCGAACACTGAAGCTTTCTTT.

The chain carries TRBV6-5 and TRBJ2-2; a weak D match, TRBD2 (7 bases). V was cut by 10 bases and J by 5 bases, with 20 bases left in between. The V gene's germline CDR1 is MNHEY and CDR2 SVGAGI. The CDR3 sequence is 15 residues long. The CDR3 coding sequence is TGTGCCACCATTCGGGGGCTGGGGGGGACCGGGGAGCTGTTTTTT. Translation gives CATIRGLGGTGELFF.

V is TRBV19 and J is TRBJ2-2; no firm D call. Germline lookup yields CDR1 LNHDA and CDR2 SQIVND (reference sequence). This CDR3 spans 13 amino acids. Trimming pared 1 base from V and 6 bases from J, leaving 6 bases between. The CDR3 here is CASSIGLPGELFF. Here the CDR3 DNA reads TGTGCCAGTAGTATAGGACTCCCCGGGGAGCTGTTTTTT.

The genes are TRBV30 and TRBJ1-3; tentative D call: TRBD1 (5 bases). This CDR3 spans 14 amino acids. Trimming stripped 5 bases from V and 0 bases from J, with 11 bases between. CDR1 and CDR2 from the germline V gene are GTSNPN and SVGIG (reference sequence). The CDR3 nucleotides are TGTGCCTGGGCACTGACAGCCTCTGGAAACACCATATATTTT. This gives the protein CAWALTASGNTIYF. Drawing the rest from reference TRBV30 and TRBJ1-3, the complete variable domain is SQTIHQWPATLVQPVGSPLSLECTVEGTSNPNLYWYRQAAGRGLQLLFYSVGIGQISSEVPQNLSASRPQDRQFILSSKKLLLSDSGFYLCAWALTASGNTIYFGEGSWLTVV.

V and J are TRBV4-3 and TRBJ1-1; the D is unclear. V lost 5 bases, J lost 1 base, and 8 bases lay in between. This CDR3 spans 13 amino acids. CDR1 is LGHNA and CDR2 is YSLEER in the germline V gene. CDR3 coding DNA: TGCGCCAGCAGCGTACAGTCGAACACTGAAGCTTTCTTT. Protein sequence: CASSVQSNTEAFF.

The chain uses TRBV25-1 and TRBJ2-1; D is undetermined. Germline V lookup: CDR1 MGHDK, CDR2 SYGVNS. Trimming shortened V by 6 bases and J by 7 bases, and 16 bases separated the two germline ends. The CDR3 has 14 amino acids. In DNA, the CDR3 is TGTGCCAGCAGCCTAGGTCGGGTCTGGAATGAGCAGTTCTTC. Its protein product is CASSLGRVWNEQFF. The full variable domain, its missing parts supplied by reference TRBV25-1 and TRBJ2-1, is EADIYQTPRYLVIGTGKKITLECSQTMGHDKMYWYQQDPGMELHLIHYSYGVNSTEKGDLSSESTVSRIRTEHFPLTLESARPSHTSQYLCASSLGRVWNEQFFGPGTRLTVL.

V usage is TRBV7-9 and J usage is TRBJ1-1, with D maybe TRBD1 (5 bases). The CDR3 totals 14 residues. The V gene lost 0 bases and the J gene lost 6 bases, with 11 bases spanning the gap. Germline V gene sequence: CDR1 SEHNR, CDR2 FQNEAQ (reference sequence). As DNA, the CDR3 is TGTGCCAGCAGCTTAGCGGCAGGGATTGCTGAAGCTTTCTTT. It yields the protein CASSLAAGIAEAFF. Based on the CDR3 plus reference TRBV7-9 and TRBJ1-1, the full variable domain is DTGVSQNPRHKITKRGQNVTFRCDPISEHNRLYWYRQTLGQGPEFLTYFQNEAQLEKSRLLSDRFSAERPKGSFSTLEIQRTEQGDSAMYLCASSLAAGIAEAFFGQGTRLTVV.

V gene TRBV29-1 combines with J gene TRBJ2-6; D gene ambiguous. Germline CDR1 reads SQVTM; CDR2 reads ANQGSEA. Trimming took off 7 bases at V and 0 bases at J, with 7 bases between the two ends. CDR3 length: 13 amino acids. The CDR3 reads CSASFSGANVLTF. CDR3 coding DNA: TGCAGCGCCAGTTTCTCTGGGGCCAACGTCCTGACTTTC.

The chain couples TRBV18 to TRBJ2-1; TRBD2 matches at 15 bases. Germline V gene lookup returns CDR1 KGHSH and CDR2 LQKENI. J was trimmed by 7 bases and V by 7 bases; bases with no gene match: 5. The CDR3 covers 15 residues. The CDR3 DNA reads TGTGCCAGCTTTTCGGGACTAGCGGGAGGTAATGAGCAGTTCTTC. The encoded protein is CASFSGLAGGNEQFF.

The chain has TRBV18 and TRBJ1-1; TRBD1 agrees at 7 bases. CDR1 and CDR2 (germline): KGHSH, LQKENI. The CDR3 is 13 amino acids. V lost 5 bases, J lost 6 bases, and 6 bases stayed unmatched. The CDR3 loop is CASSADRRAEAFF. CDR3 nucleotides: TGTGCCAGCTCAGCGGACAGGAGGGCTGAAGCTTTCTTT.

The V gene is TRBV25-1, the J gene TRBJ2-5, with 7 nucleotides matching TRBD1. In germline, CDR1 is MGHDK, CDR2 SYGVNS. The CDR3 has 12 residues. Trimming cost V 6 bases and J 3 bases; bases outside gene matches: 1. The CDR3 nucleotides read TGTGCCAGCAGAGACAGGGAAGAGACCCAGTACTTC. This sequence encodes CASRDREETQYF.

There are a few counts of this clone. V is TRBV6-4 and J is TRBJ1-1; D uncertain. The germline CDR1 and CDR2 sequences are MRHNA and SNTAGT. This CDR3 is built from 14 residues. Trimming removed 2 bases at V and 4 bases at J, with 11 bases between. CDR3 in DNA: TGTGCCAGCAGTGACAATAGGCTATCCACTGAAGCTTTCTTT. This encodes CASSDNRLSTEAFF.

The V and J genes are TRBV9 and TRBJ1-4; D is uncertain. The CDR3 is 15 residues long. Germline CDR1 and CDR2: SGDLS and YYNGEE. V shed 2 bases and J shed 5 bases, with 13 bases lying between them. The CDR3 here is CASSVLSGPNEKLFF. The CDR3 DNA sequence: TGTGCCAGCAGCGTCCTCTCTGGTCCAAATGAAAAACTGTTTTTT.

V usage is TRBV15 and J usage is TRBJ2-2; D tentatively fits TRBD1 or TRBD2 (6 bases each). Looked up from germline, CDR1 is LNHNV and CDR2 is YYDKDF (reference sequence). This CDR3 is 18 amino acids long. Trimming took off 0 bases at V and 4 bases at J, with 18 bases between the two ends. The DNA for the CDR3 is TGTGCCACCAGCAGAGATGGGGGGCGGGTCAGAAGCACCGGGGAGCTGTTTTTT. Protein product: CATSRDGGRVRSTGELFF.

The chain employs TRBV5-1 and TRBJ2-2; D is perhaps TRBD1 (5 bases). The CDR3 contains 14 residues. Per germline, CDR1 SGHRS and CDR2 YFSETQ. Trimming cost V 1 base and J 3 bases, with 7 bases left between them. The DNA of the CDR3 is TGCGCCAGCAGCTTGTTCAGGGACACCGGGGAGCTGTTTTTT. As protein: CASSLFRDTGELFF.

This clone was picked up one time. The J gene is TRBJ2-2, the V gene TRBV7-2; 7 positions match TRBD1. Germline CDR1 reads SGHTA; CDR2 reads FQGNSA. CDR3 size: 15 residues. Trimming removed 4 bases from V and 4 bases from J; junction bases left unmatched: 6. In nucleotides, the CDR3 is TGTGCCAGCAGCTATAACAGGGGCGGCACCGGGGAGCTGTTTTTT. It is translated as CASSYNRGGTGELFF. Drawing the rest from reference TRBV7-2 and TRBJ2-2, the complete variable domain is GAGVSQSPSNKVTEKGKDVELRCDPISGHTALYWYRQSLGQGLEFLIYFQGNSAPDKSGLPSDRFSAERTGGSVSTLTIQRTQQEDSAVYLCASSYNRGGTGELFFGEGSRLTVL.